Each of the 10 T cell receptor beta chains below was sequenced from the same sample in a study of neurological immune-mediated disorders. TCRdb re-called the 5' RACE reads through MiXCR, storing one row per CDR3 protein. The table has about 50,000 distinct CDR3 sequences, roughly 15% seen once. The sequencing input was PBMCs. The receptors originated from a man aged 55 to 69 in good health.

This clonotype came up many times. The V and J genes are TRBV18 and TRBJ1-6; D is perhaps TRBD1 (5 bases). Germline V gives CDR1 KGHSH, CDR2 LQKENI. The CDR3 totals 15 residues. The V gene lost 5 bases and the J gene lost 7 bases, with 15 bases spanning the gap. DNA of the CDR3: TGTGCCAGCTCAGCGGGACTCCCAACGAATTCACCCCTCCACTTT. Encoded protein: CASSAGLPTNSPLHF. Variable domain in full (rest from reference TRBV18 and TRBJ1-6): NAGVMQNPRHLVRRRGQEARLRCSPMKGHSHVYWYRQLPEEGLKFMVYLQKENIIDESGMPKERFSAEFPKEGPSILRIQQVVRGDSAAYFCASSAGLPTNSPLHFGNGTRLTVT.

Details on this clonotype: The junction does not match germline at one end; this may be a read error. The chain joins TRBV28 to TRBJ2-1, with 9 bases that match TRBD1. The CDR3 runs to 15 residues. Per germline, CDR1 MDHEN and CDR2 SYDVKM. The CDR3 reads CASTIRDRVYSEQFF. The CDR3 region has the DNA TGTGCCAGCACTATCCGGGACAGGGTCTACAGTGAGCAGTTCTTC. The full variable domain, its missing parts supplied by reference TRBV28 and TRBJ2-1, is DVKVTQSSRYLVKRTGEKVFLECVQDMDHENMFWYRQDPGLGLRLIYFSYDVKMKEKGDIPEGYSVSREKKERFSLILESASTNQTSMYLCASTIRDRVYSEQFFGPGTRLTVL.

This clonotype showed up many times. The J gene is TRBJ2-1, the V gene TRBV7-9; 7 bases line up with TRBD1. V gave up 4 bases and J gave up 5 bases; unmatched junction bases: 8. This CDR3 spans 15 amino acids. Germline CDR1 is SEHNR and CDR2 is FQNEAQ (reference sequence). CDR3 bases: TGTGCCAGCAGCTCGCTCCGGGACAGAAACAATGAGCAGTTCTTC. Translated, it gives CASSSLRDRNNEQFF.

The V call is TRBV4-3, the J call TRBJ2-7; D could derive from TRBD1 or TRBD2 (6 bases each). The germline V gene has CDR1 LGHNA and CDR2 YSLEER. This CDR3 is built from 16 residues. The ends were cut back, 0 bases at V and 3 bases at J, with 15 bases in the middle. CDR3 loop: CASSQDYRGVDYEQYF. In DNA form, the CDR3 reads TGCGCCAGCAGCCAAGATTATAGGGGGGTCGACTACGAGCAGTACTTC.

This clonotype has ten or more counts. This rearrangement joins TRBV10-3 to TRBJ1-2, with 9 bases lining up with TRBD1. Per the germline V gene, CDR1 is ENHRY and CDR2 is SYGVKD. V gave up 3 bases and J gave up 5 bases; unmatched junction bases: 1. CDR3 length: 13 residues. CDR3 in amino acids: CAISDGTGYGYTF. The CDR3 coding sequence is TGTGCCATCAGTGATGGGACAGGGTATGGCTACACCTTC.

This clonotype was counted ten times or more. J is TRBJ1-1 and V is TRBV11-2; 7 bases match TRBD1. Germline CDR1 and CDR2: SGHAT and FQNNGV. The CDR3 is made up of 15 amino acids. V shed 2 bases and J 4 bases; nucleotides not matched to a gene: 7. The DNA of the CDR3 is TGTGCCAGCAGCTTACGACAGGGCGGTCGCACTGAAGCTTTCTTT. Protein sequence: CASSLRQGGRTEAFF.

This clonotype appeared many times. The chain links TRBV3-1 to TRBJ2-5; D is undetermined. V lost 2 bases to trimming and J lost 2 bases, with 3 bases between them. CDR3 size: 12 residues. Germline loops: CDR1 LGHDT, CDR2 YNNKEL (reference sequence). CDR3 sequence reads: CASSQNQETQYF. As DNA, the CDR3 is TGTGCCAGCAGCCAAAATCAAGAGACCCAGTACTTC.

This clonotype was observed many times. CDR3 sequence (DNA): TGTGCCAGCGGGTGGTTGAGCGGATTCACAGATACGCAGTATTTT. Translating it yields CASGWLSGFTDTQYF. V is TRBV3-1 and J is TRBJ2-3; a possible D gene is TRBD2 (5 bases). With 8 bases removed from V and 2 bases from J, the gap between germline ends came to 17 bases. Germline lookup yields CDR1 LGHDT and CDR2 YNNKEL (reference sequence). The CDR3 length is 15 residues.

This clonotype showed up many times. The CDR3: CATSRRTITDTQYF. CDR3 DNA sequence: TGTGCCACCAGCAGACGAACTATCACAGATACGCAGTATTTT. The rearrangement links TRBV15 to TRBJ2-3; no firm D call. CDR3 length: 14 residues. Trimming cost V 2 bases and J 2 bases, with 8 bases left between them. The V gene's germline CDR1 is LNHNV and CDR2 YYDKDF (reference sequence).

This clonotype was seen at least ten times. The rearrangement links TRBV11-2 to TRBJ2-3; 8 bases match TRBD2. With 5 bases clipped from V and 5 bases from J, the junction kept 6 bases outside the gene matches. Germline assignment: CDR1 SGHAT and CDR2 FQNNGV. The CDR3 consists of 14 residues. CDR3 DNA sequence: TGTGCCAGCAGCCAAGCGGGAGCTGAAGATACGCAGTATTTT. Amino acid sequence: CASSQAGAEDTQYF. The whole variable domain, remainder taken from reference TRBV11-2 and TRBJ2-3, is EAGVAQSPRYKIIEKRQSVAFWCNPISGHATLYWYQQILGQGPKLLIQFQNNGVVDDSQLPKDRFSAERLKGVDSTLKIQPAKLEDSAVYLCASSQAGAEDTQYFGPGTRLTVL.